The next 25 T cell receptor beta chains were all read from a single sample in a study of cytotoxic CD8 clonotypes in ibrutinib-treated CLL. Data came from immunoSEQ multiplex PCR; TCRdb stores just in-frame clones and leaves some out. The repertoire consists of 35,000 to 45,000 clones, with 60% to 80% occurring once and the leading ten covering 16%. Sequencing was performed on PBMCs, taken at disease progression, from a patient treated with ibrutinib. These receptors were obtained from a human donor with chronic lymphocytic leukemia.

This sequence joins TRBV19 and TRBJ1-3, with a tentative D call TRBD1 (5 bases). CDR3 length: 18 amino acids. Germline V gene sequence: CDR1 LNHDA, CDR2 SQIVND (reference sequence). V dropped 4 bases and J dropped 2 bases, with 21 bases sitting between them. This chain's CDR3 is CASSNPRQGWSAGNTIYF. Here the CDR3 DNA reads TGTGCCAGTAGTAACCCCCGGCAGGGTTGGAGCGCTGGAAACACCATATATTTT.

This clone appeared a few times. The genes are TRBV19 and TRBJ1-1; possible D gene TRBD1, 5 bases. The CDR3 is 17 residues long. The germline V and J ends were trimmed by 2 bases and 1 base, with 17 bases remaining between them. CDR1 LNHDA and CDR2 SQIVND come from the germline V gene (reference sequence). CDR3 nucleotides: TGTGCCAGTAGTATAATCAGGGCCGTGGGGTCGAACACTGAAGCTTTCTTT. It is translated as CASSIIRAVGSNTEAFF.

The chain carries TRBV7-9 and TRBJ2-3; either TRBD1 or TRBD2 may fit D (6 bases each). CDR1 is SEHNR, CDR2 FQNEAQ, per germline (reference sequence). This CDR3 contains 15 residues. V lost 6 bases to trimming and J lost 5 bases, with 18 bases between them. CDR3 sequence: CASSQGGGFIDTQYF. Written as DNA, the CDR3 is TGTGCCAGCAGTCAAGGAGGGGGTTTCATAGATACGCAGTATTTT.

The rearrangement joins TRBV29-1 to TRBJ2-1, with a possible D match to TRBD2 (5 bases). CDR3 length equals 17 residues. Trimming cost V 0 bases and J 2 bases, with 17 bases left between them. The germline V gene encodes CDR1 SQVTM and CDR2 ANQGSEA. CDR3 region: CSVEDRGKGVAYNEQFF. As DNA, the CDR3 is TGCAGCGTTGAAGACCGAGGGAAGGGTGTCGCCTACAATGAGCAGTTCTTC.

The chain has TRBV11-3 and TRBJ2-2, with TRBD2 as a possible D gene (5 bases). The CDR3 totals 15 residues. Germline CDR1 is SGHNT and CDR2 is YENEEA. The V end was cut by 5 bases, the J end by 1 base, with 11 bases between. The DNA of the CDR3 is TGTGCCAGCAGCCTATCGAGCGGGAACACCGGGGAGCTGTTTTTT. Encoded protein: CASSLSSGNTGELFF.

This chain connects TRBV5-1 to TRBJ2-3; no firm D call. The CDR3 sequence is 15 residues long. Trimming pared 0 bases from V and 4 bases from J, leaving 12 bases between. The germline CDR1 and CDR2 sequences are SGHRS and YFSETQ. CDR3 nucleotide sequence: TGCGCCAGCAGCTTGGGAGGAGTCGTCGCAGATACGCAGTATTTT. Its protein product is CASSLGGVVADTQYF.

The chain carries TRBV4-1 and TRBJ1-4; D unresolved. Germline loops: CDR1 MGHRA, CDR2 YSYEKL. V lost 1 base, J lost 0 bases, and 9 bases lay in between. The length of the CDR3 is 16 residues. Written as DNA, the CDR3 is TGCGCCAGCAGCCAAGCCCGAGGAGCAACTAATGAAAAACTGTTTTTT. Translation gives CASSQARGATNEKLFF.

The gene calls are TRBV2 and TRBJ2-2; TRBD2 agrees at 8 bases. This CDR3 has 14 residues. The trim removed 6 bases at V and 2 bases at J, leaving 2 bases unmatched. In germline, CDR1 is SNHLY, CDR2 FYNNEI. The CDR3 nucleotides read TGTGCCAGCAGGCGGGGGGCTAACACCGGGGAGCTGTTTTTT. This translates into CASRRGANTGELFF.

The rearrangement links TRBV11-1 to TRBJ2-5; D possibly corresponds to TRBD2 (5 bases). V was clipped by 1 base and J by 1 base, with 7 bases between them. CDR1 and CDR2 (germline): SGHAT, FQDESV (reference sequence). The CDR3 consists of 14 residues. The DNA of the CDR3 is TGTGCCAGCAGCTTAGATCGGGGCCAAGAGACCCAGTACTTC. Amino acid sequence: CASSLDRGQETQYF.

V and J are TRBV14 and TRBJ1-1; D not certain. CDR3 size: 13 residues. The germline V gene has CDR1 SGHDN and CDR2 FVKESK. V was trimmed by 1 base and J by 5 bases, leaving 8 bases between them. The CDR3 protein is CASSQGVGTEAFF. The CDR3 nucleotides are TGTGCCAGCAGCCAAGGGGTAGGGACTGAAGCTTTCTTT.

Details on this clone: One junction end disagrees with the germline gene, perhaps due to a read error. This sequence joins TRBV10-2 and TRBJ2-7, with TRBD1 as a possible D gene (5 bases). The germline V gene has CDR1 WSHSY and CDR2 SAAADI. The CDR3 is 13 amino acids. The CDR3 protein is CASRHRSSYEQYF. In DNA form, the CDR3 reads TGCGCGAGCAGGCACAGGTCCTCCTACGAGCAGTACTTC.

V and J are TRBV19 and TRBJ1-1, with 9 bases fitting TRBD1. Germline CDR1 reads LNHDA; CDR2 reads SQIVND (reference sequence). The CDR3 is 15 amino acids. Trimming removed 6 bases from V and 7 bases from J; junction bases left unmatched: 12. Here the CDR3 reads CASSPSGQGIIEAFF. CDR3 DNA: TGTGCCAGTAGCCCTAGTGGACAGGGGATCATTGAAGCTTTCTTT.

This clone was counted a few times. The chain couples TRBV29-1 to TRBJ1-2; TRBD1 agrees at 9 bases. The V segment lost 7 bases and the J segment 7 bases; nucleotides outside the gene matches: 7. This CDR3 has 12 amino acids. Germline V gene data show CDR1 as SQVTM and CDR2 as ANQGSEA. CDR3 sequence reads: CSARTGAGGYTF. As DNA, the CDR3 is TGCAGCGCCCGGACAGGGGCGGGTGGCTACACCTTC.

This clone was detected only once. The J gene is TRBJ2-1, the V gene TRBV6-1; 11 nucleotides align to TRBD2. This CDR3 has 16 residues. Germline lookup yields CDR1 MNHNS and CDR2 SASEGT. Trimming cost V 4 bases and J 4 bases; bases outside gene matches: 6. CDR3 nucleotides: TGTGCCAGCAGTGCGGTAGCGGGGGGGCTTTACAATGAGCAGTTCTTC. This translates into CASSAVAGGLYNEQFF.

The chain uses TRBV2 and TRBJ1-5, with D tentatively TRBD1 (6 bases). This CDR3 contains 12 residues. CDR1 SNHLY and CDR2 FYNNEI come from the germline V gene. Deletions cut 8 bases from V and 4 bases from J, with 9 bases between. The chain's CDR3 is CASSQGNQPQHF. DNA for the CDR3: TGTGCCAGCTCACAGGGAAATCAGCCCCAGCATTTT.

The rearrangement links TRBV7-6 to TRBJ1-2; 10 bases line up with TRBD1. CDR3 size: 14 residues. Germline CDR1 reads SGHVS; CDR2 reads FNYEAQ. V shed 5 bases and J 3 bases; nucleotides not matched to a gene: 3. The CDR3 DNA follows: TGTGCCAGCAGCGAGACAGGGGGCGACTATGGCTACACCTTC. It is translated as CASSETGGDYGYTF.

This chain connects TRBV11-2 to TRBJ2-2; 12 bases fit TRBD2. Germline CDR1 reads SGHAT; CDR2 reads FQNNGV. Germline trimming cut 4 bases from V and 6 bases from J; bases unmatched to any gene: 9. The CDR3 sequence is 17 residues long. This CDR3 is CASSSAPSGGDAGELFF. The CDR3 DNA follows: TGTGCCAGCAGCTCCGCCCCTAGCGGGGGGGATGCCGGGGAGCTGTTTTTT.

There are a few counts of this clone. The chain joins TRBV5-5 to TRBJ1-3; D not certain. Germline assignment: CDR1 SGHKS and CDR2 YYEKEE (reference sequence). V was pared by 0 bases and J by 0 bases, with 4 bases between. The CDR3 covers 14 residues. The CDR3 here is CASSLGHSGNTIYF. The CDR3 DNA reads TGTGCCAGCAGCTTGGGGCACTCTGGAAACACCATATATTTT.

This chain uses TRBV5-5 with TRBJ2-7; D is undetermined. The CDR3 loop spans 12 amino acids. The V end was cut by 0 bases, the J end by 2 bases, with 3 bases between. Germline V gene sequence: CDR1 SGHKS, CDR2 YYEKEE (reference sequence). The CDR3 DNA sequence: TGTGCCAGCAGCTTGGCGGCCTACGAGCAGTACTTC. Protein sequence: CASSLAAYEQYF.

The chain recombines TRBV5-1 with TRBJ2-1; 10 bases are shared with TRBD2. The CDR3 is made up of 15 amino acids. Trimming removed 4 bases from V and 3 bases from J; junction bases left unmatched: 4. Germline-derived CDR1 and CDR2 are SGHRS and YFSETQ. Written as DNA, the CDR3 is TGCGCCAGCAGCATAAGCGGGGGGGTCTACAATGAGCAGTTCTTC. Its translation: CASSISGGVYNEQFF.

V and J are TRBV29-1 and TRBJ1-6; TRBD1 might be the D (6 bases). CDR1 and CDR2 (germline): SQVTM, ANQGSEA. V lost 5 bases and J 6 bases, leaving 11 bases between the germline ends. This CDR3 has 13 residues. Here the CDR3 reads CSVSTGGNSPLHF. The CDR3 nucleotides are TGCAGCGTTTCGACAGGCGGTAATTCACCCCTCCACTTT.

This chain connects TRBV29-1 to TRBJ2-7; D gene ambiguous. The ends were cut back, 3 bases at V and 6 bases at J, with 18 bases in the middle. CDR3 length: 14 residues. CDR1 is SQVTM, CDR2 ANQGSEA, per germline. The CDR3 loop is CSVDLSPKGIEQYF. The CDR3 DNA follows: TGCAGCGTTGATCTCTCCCCAAAAGGGATCGAGCAGTACTTC.

The rearrangement joins TRBV15 to TRBJ2-4; D possibly uses TRBD1 or TRBD2 (6 bases each). The germline V gene encodes CDR1 LNHNV and CDR2 YYDKDF (reference sequence). With 1 base removed from V and 5 bases from J, the gap between germline ends came to 12 bases. The CDR3 has 15 amino acids. CDR3 nucleotides: TGTGCCACCAGCAGAGGAGGACGGGGGCAAAACATTCAGTACTTC. Its protein is CATSRGGRGQNIQYF. The variable domain in full, completed from reference TRBV15 and TRBJ2-4, reads DAMVIQNPRYQVTQFGKPVTLSCSQTLNHNVMYWYQQKSSQAPKLLFHYYDKDFNNEADTPDNFQSRRPNTSFCFLDIRSPGLGDTAMYLCATSRGGRGQNIQYFGAGTRLSVL.

The V gene is TRBV5-5, the J gene TRBJ2-1, with D possibly matching TRBD1 (5 bases). The length of the CDR3 is 13 residues. CDR1 is SGHKS and CDR2 is YYEKEE in the germline V gene (reference sequence). Trimming left V 3 bases short and J 5 bases short, with 9 bases between. The CDR3 DNA reads TGTGCCAGCAGCTCAGGGCCTGACAATGAGCAGTTCTTC. It translates to CASSSGPDNEQFF. Using reference TRBV5-5 and TRBJ2-1 for the parts outside the CDR3, the full variable domain is DAGVTQSPTHLIKTRGQQVTLRCSPISGHKSVSWYQQVLGQGPQFIFQYYEKEERGRGNFPDRFSARQFPNYSSELNVNALLLGDSALYLCASSSGPDNEQFFGPGTRLTVL.

The J gene is TRBJ1-1, the V gene TRBV6-1, with D unresolved. Germline values: CDR1 MNHNS, CDR2 SASEGT. Trimming removed 8 bases from V and 3 bases from J, with 4 bases in between. The CDR3 runs 10 residues. CDR3 nucleotides: TGTGCCAGCCGATACACTGAAGCTTTCTTT. Translation gives CASRYTEAFF.